This T cell receptor beta chain was documented in a study of blood T cell repertoires in COVID-19. Study at large: Nucleic acid was either cDNA or gDNA, and it came from T cells, B-cell-depleted T cells, or PBMCs.

The V and J ends lost 5 bases and 5 bases, in that order; junction bases with no gene match: 6. CDR3 length: 14 residues. Germline V gene data show CDR1 as MNHEY and CDR2 as SVGEGT. As originally analysed: By means of reference gene primer amplification, nucleated cell counts were estimated. Sequencing was performed with immunoSEQ multiplex PCR; in TCRdb, only in-frame clones are kept and a portion is missing. D and trimming were read from the DNA, whereas the V and J calls and clone size are those reported in that table. The table lists approximately 50,000 clones, around nine tenths of them singletons.

This sequence was found in a man in his 70s with acute or convalescent COVID-19. The chain is built from TRBV6-2 or TRBV6-3 and TRBJ1-5; 7 positions agree with TRBD1. The sequenced material came from peripheral blood. The CDR3 DNA reads TGTGCCAGCAGTAGACAGGGAGGTCATCAGCCCCAGCATTTT. It specifies CASSRQGGHQPQHF.